What follows is one T cell receptor beta chain and its context. Its antigen is undetermined. Germline V CDR1 and CDR2: GTSNPN, SVGIG (reference sequence). With 2 bases clipped from V and 4 bases from J, the junction kept 3 bases outside the gene matches. The CDR3 is 14 residues long. The source of the sample is a study of T cells in tuberculosis. Study in general: A South African cohort included IGRA-negative adolescents, latently infected IGRA-positive adolescents and adults with active tuberculosis.

Broader study findings: Shorter CDR3-alpha in active tuberculosis partly drove smaller distances.

The repertoire was sequenced with immunoSEQ multiplex PCR; TCRdb's copy has only in-frame clones and lacks some. The data show roughly 34,000 clones, under 95% seen once. The sample taken for sequencing was PBMCs. V usage is TRBV30 and J usage is TRBJ1-5; 9 positions match TRBD1. This receptor was obtained from a donor between 10 and 35 years old with latent tuberculosis or without tuberculosis infection. Some clones in this sample may be carry-over from other donors' samples. The CDR3 DNA follows: TGTGCCTGGAGTCAGGACAGGGGTAATCAGCCCCAGCATTTT. As protein: CAWSQDRGNQPQHF.